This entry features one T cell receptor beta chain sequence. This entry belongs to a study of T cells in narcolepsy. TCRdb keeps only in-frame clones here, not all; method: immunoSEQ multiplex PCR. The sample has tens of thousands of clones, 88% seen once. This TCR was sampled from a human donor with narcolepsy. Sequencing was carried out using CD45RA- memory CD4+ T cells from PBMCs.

The CDR3 sequence: CASSPGQAANGYTF. The CDR3 DNA follows: TGTGCCAGCAGTCCGGGACAAGCGGCGAATGGCTACACCTTC. The V and J genes are TRBV6-1 and TRBJ1-2, with a possible D match to TRBD1 (6 bases). From germline, CDR1 is MNHNS and CDR2 SASEGT. The CDR3 has 14 residues. Deletions cut 5 bases from V and 6 bases from J, with 16 bases between.